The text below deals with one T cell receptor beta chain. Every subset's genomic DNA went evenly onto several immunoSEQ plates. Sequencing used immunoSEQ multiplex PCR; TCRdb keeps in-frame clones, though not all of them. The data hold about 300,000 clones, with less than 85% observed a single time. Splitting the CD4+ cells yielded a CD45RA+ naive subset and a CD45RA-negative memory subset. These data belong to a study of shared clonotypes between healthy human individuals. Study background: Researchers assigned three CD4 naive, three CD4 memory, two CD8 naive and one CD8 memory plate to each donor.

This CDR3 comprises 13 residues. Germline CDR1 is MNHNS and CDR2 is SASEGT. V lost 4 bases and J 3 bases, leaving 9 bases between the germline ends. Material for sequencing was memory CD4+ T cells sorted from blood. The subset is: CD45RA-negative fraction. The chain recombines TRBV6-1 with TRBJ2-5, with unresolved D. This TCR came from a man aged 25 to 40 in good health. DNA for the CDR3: TGTGCCAGCAGTGGTATACGGAAAGAGACCCAGTACTTC. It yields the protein CASSGIRKETQYF.